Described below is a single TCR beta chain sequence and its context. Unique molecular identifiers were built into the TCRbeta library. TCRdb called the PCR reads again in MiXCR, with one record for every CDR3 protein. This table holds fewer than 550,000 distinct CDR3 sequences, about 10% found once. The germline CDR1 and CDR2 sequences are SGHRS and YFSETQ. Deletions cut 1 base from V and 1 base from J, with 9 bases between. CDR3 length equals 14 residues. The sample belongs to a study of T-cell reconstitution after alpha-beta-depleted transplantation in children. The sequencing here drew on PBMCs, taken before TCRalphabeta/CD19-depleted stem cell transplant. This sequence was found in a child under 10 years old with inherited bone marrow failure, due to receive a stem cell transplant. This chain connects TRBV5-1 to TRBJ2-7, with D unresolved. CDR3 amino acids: CASSLNSGSYEQYF. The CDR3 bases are TGCGCCAGCAGCTTGAATTCAGGATCCTACGAGCAGTACTTC.